This TCR beta chain was identified in a study of cytomegalovirus exposure and HLA in healthy donors. Of note for this clone: Its antigen remains unknown.

CDR1 is LGHNA, CDR2 YNFKEQ, per germline. V gave up 0 bases and J gave up 1 base, with 7 bases separating them. The CDR3 covers 15 residues. Generated by immunoSEQ multiplex PCR, the TCRdb table keeps only in-frame clones and is missing some. The data hold about 120,000 clones, with roughly 86% observed a single time. Whole-study findings and limits: There were a few CMV-associated chains whose specificity for CMV antigens was confirmed in vitro. TCR beta chains numbering under 200 were designated cytomegalovirus-associated.

The chain joins TRBV4-2 to TRBJ1-3, with D possibly being TRBD1 (5 bases). This TCR was recovered from a man between 18 and 35 years old in good health and CMV-seronegative. The sample was PBMCs. The CDR3 loop reads CASSQEGGSGNTIYF. CDR3 nucleotide sequence: TGTGCCAGCAGCCAAGAGGGGGGGTCTGGAAACACCATATATTTT.